These 10 T cell receptor beta chains originate from one sample sequenced in a study of T-cell reconstitution after alpha-beta-depleted transplantation in children (dated by TCRdb to the mid-2010s). Explained via the paper, the treatment or condition label denotes: allogeneic hematopoietic cell transplantation with graft depleted of TCRalphabeta T cells and CD19 B cells. Library creation used PCR. The sample was run on an Illumina HiSeq 2500. Molecular barcoding was employed in the preparation of TCR libraries, with unique molecular identifiers being used to normalize TCRbeta repertoire quantification. TCRdb ran its own pipeline on the public reads, namely fastp trimming at Q25 and MiXCR clone calling, and kept in-frame beta chains. Every distinct CDR3 protein forms one entry, paired with its most common genes and DNA. The sample table lists about 460,000 distinct CDR3 sequences, approximately 10% of them with a count of one. The ten largest clones capture 11% to 15% of the sample.

The sequencing here drew on PBMCs, mostly from graft donor cells, taken 180 days after TCRalphabeta/CD19-depleted stem cell transplant. These TCRs come from a female patient aged 2-9 years who had a stem cell transplant for aplastic anemia, so the T cells may come from the graft donor.

The J gene is TRBJ2-1, the V gene TRBV5-1; 8 nucleotides match TRBD1. Germline V lookup: CDR1 SGHRS, CDR2 YFSETQ. Trimming removed 2 bases from V and 5 bases from J; junction bases left unmatched: 6. The CDR3 loop spans 15 amino acids. DNA of the CDR3: TGCGCCAGCAGCTTCCCCGGGACAGGAAACAATGAGCAGTTCTTC. This translates into CASSFPGTGNNEQFF.

This clonotype was observed a handful of times. The V and J genes are TRBV6-1 and TRBJ2-5, with a weak D call TRBD1 (6 bases). Germline assignment: CDR1 MNHNS and CDR2 SASEGT. With 6 bases removed from V and 3 bases from J, the gap between germline ends came to 14 bases. The CDR3 totals 14 residues. The CDR3 region has the DNA TGTGCCAGCAGGACCCAGGGGCCAGAAGAGACCCAGTACTTC. Translation gives CASRTQGPEETQYF.

The V gene is TRBV15, the J gene TRBJ1-5; D is uncertain. Germline V gene lookup returns CDR1 LNHNV and CDR2 YYDKDF (reference sequence). This CDR3 contains 13 residues. Trimming took off 4 bases at V and 0 bases at J, with 4 bases between the two ends. The chain's CDR3 is CATSILSNQPQHF. CDR3 nucleotide sequence: TGTGCCACCAGCATCCTTAGCAATCAGCCCCAGCATTTT.

This clonotype was counted many times. The chain employs TRBV28 and TRBJ1-5, with 11 bases identical to TRBD1. Germline V CDR1 and CDR2: MDHEN, SYDVKM. Germline trimming cut 3 bases from V and 3 bases from J; bases unmatched to any gene: 10. The CDR3 is 18 amino acids. CDR3 sequence (DNA): TGTGCCAGCAGTTTGATCACGTGGGACAGGGGGATCAATCAGCCCCAGCATTTT. Amino acid sequence: CASSLITWDRGINQPQHF.

V usage is TRBV12-3 or TRBV12-4 and J usage is TRBJ2-3, with 9 bases aligning to TRBD2. The CDR3 sequence is 15 residues long. The ends lost 4 bases at V and 3 bases at J; junction bases unmatched: 5. The CDR3 nucleotides are TGTGCCAGCAGTTGGATAGCGGGAGTAACAGATACGCAGTATTTT. It yields the protein CASSWIAGVTDTQYF.

This clonotype has just a few counts. The V gene is TRBV7-3, the J gene TRBJ2-5; perhaps TRBD2 as D (6 bases). The germline CDR1 and CDR2 sequences are SGHTA and FQGTGA. The ends were cut back, 1 base at V and 5 bases at J, with 14 bases in the middle. The CDR3 totals 15 residues. In DNA, the CDR3 is TGTGCCAGCAGCTTAAGTAGCGGACATGGGGAGACCCAGTACTTC. Encoded protein: CASSLSSGHGETQYF.

The chain combines TRBV2 with TRBJ2-2; TRBD2 might be the D (5 bases). Germline values: CDR1 SNHLY, CDR2 FYNNEI. V dropped 5 bases and J dropped 6 bases, with 16 bases sitting between them. The CDR3 has 15 amino acids. CDR3 in amino acids: CASSRRGTPPGELFF. Here the CDR3 DNA reads TGTGCCAGCAGTCGTCGGGGAACGCCGCCCGGGGAGCTGTTTTTT.

A remark on this clonotype: This likely comes from a read error, as the CDR3 has no conserved phenylalanine or tryptophan at its end. J is TRBJ2-7 and V is TRBV7-2; D is uncertain. Germline V CDR1 and CDR2: SGHTA, FQGNSA. Between the trimmed V and J ends, which lost 1 base and 2 bases, there was a span of 12 bases. CDR3 size: 15 residues. The CDR3: CASSLGGVNPYEQYY. CDR3 nucleotide sequence: TGTGCCAGCAGCTTAGGTGGGGTAAACCCCTACGAGCAGTACTAC.

In its sample, this clonotype was seen a few times. The V gene is TRBV7-2, the J gene TRBJ2-1; TRBD2 matches at 7 bases. The CDR3 loop spans 16 amino acids. CDR1 SGHTA and CDR2 FQGNSA come from the germline V gene. J lost 7 bases, V lost 0 bases, and 9 bases had no gene match. The CDR3 nucleotides are TGTGCCAGCAGCTTAGCTGGGCTAGCGGCGAGGAATGAGCAGTTCTTC. Translating it yields CASSLAGLAARNEQFF. Combining the CDR3 with reference TRBV7-2 and TRBJ2-1 gives the whole variable domain GAGVSQSPSNKVTEKGKDVELRCDPISGHTALYWYRQSLGQGLEFLIYFQGNSAPDKSGLPSDRFSAERTGGSVSTLTIQRTQQEDSAVYLCASSLAGLAARNEQFFGPGTRLTVL.

The chain joins TRBV10-3 to TRBJ1-2, with TRBD1 as a possible D gene (5 bases). Germline V gene data show CDR1 as ENHRY and CDR2 as SYGVKD. This CDR3 is built from 15 residues. V dropped 4 bases and J dropped 4 bases, with 16 bases sitting between them. The DNA for the CDR3 is TGTGCCATCAGTGTCGGTAGGAACAGGAGCTATGGCTACACCTTC. The encoded protein is CAISVGRNRSYGYTF.